This T cell receptor beta chain derives from a study of shared clonotypes between healthy human individuals. Study-level findings and limits: The sole specimen, blood, was sampled, and tissue repertoires likely differ.

Naive CD8 cells lacked CD45RO and underwent positive selection for CCR7, leaving out terminally differentiated effector memory CD45RA+ cells. Each sample came from a Caucasian adult donor living in Nashville, Tennessee. This clone came up a few times. Its target is not known. The CDR3 consists of 15 residues. Germline CDR1 SEHNR, CDR2 FQNEAQ (reference sequence). Trimming removed 4 bases from V and 4 bases from J, with 13 bases in between. The authors split each subset's genomic DNA evenly across several immunoSEQ plates. Per the study methods: Without quality scores, immunoSEQ junctional reads could not be filtered like full-length reads. The protocol was immunoSEQ multiplex PCR, while the TCRdb copy is restricted to in-frame clones and leaves out a portion. D and trimming were read from the DNA, whereas the V and J calls and clone size are those reported in that table. Among about 680,000 clones listed, 92% were seen once.

This sequence was found in a man younger than 45 in good health. Sequencing used naive CD8+ T cells sorted from blood. The chain recombines TRBV7-9 with TRBJ2-2; TRBD2 might be the D (5 bases). CDR3 sequence reads: CASSWEMDSTGELFF. CDR3 sequence (DNA): TGTGCCAGCAGCTGGGAGATGGATAGCACCGGGGAGCTGTTTTTT.